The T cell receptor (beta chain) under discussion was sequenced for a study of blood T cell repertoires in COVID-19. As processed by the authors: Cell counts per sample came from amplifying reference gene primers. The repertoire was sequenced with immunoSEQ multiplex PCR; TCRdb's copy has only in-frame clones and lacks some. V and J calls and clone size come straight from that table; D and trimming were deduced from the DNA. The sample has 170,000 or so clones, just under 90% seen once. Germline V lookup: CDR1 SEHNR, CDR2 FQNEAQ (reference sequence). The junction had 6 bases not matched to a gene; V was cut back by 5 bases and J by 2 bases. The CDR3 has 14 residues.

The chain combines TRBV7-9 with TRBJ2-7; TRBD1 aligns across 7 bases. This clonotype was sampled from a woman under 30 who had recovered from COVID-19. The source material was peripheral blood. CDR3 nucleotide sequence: TGTGCCAGCAGCCGACAGGGTCAGGCCTACGAGCAGTACTTC. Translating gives CASSRQGQAYEQYF.